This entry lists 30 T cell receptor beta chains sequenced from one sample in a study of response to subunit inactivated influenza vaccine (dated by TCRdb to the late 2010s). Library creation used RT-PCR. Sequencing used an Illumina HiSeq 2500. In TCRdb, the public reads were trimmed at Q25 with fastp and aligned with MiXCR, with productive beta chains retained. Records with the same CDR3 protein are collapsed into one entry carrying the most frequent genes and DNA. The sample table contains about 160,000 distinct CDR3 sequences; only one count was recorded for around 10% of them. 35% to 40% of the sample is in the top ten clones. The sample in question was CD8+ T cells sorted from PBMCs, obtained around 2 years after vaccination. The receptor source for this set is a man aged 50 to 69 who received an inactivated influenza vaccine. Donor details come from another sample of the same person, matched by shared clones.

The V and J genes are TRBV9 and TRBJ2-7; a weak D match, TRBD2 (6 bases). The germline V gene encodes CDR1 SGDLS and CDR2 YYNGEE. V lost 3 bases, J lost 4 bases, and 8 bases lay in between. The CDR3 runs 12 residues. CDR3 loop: CASSGRGYEQYF. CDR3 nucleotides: TGTGCCAGCAGCGGGAGGGGTTACGAGCAGTACTTC.

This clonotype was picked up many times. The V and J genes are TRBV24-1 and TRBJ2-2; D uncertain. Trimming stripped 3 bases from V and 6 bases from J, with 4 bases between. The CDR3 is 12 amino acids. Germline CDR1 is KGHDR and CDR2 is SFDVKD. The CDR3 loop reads CATSDRAGELFF. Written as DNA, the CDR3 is TGTGCCACCAGTGATCGGGCCGGGGAGCTGTTTTTT.

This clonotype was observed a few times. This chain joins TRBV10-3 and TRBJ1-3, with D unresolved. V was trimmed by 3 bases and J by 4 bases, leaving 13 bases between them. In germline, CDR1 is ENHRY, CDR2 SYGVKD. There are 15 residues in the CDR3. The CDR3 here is CAISEGRETGNTIYF. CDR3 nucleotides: TGTGCCATCAGTGAAGGCAGAGAGACGGGAAACACCATATATTTT.

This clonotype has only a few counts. CDR3 in amino acids: CASRFGTDTQYF. The CDR3 DNA follows: TGTGCCAGCAGGTTTGGGACAGATACGCAGTATTTT. V and J are TRBV7-9 and TRBJ2-3; D unclear. V dropped 6 bases and J dropped 3 bases, with 7 bases sitting between them. The CDR3 spans 12 residues. From germline, CDR1 is SEHNR and CDR2 FQNEAQ (reference sequence).

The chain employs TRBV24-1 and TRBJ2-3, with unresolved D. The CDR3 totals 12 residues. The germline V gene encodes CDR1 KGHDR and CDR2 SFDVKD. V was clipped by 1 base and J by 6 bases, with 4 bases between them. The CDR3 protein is CATSDLSDTQYF. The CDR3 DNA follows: TGTGCCACCAGTGATTTAAGTGATACGCAGTATTTT.

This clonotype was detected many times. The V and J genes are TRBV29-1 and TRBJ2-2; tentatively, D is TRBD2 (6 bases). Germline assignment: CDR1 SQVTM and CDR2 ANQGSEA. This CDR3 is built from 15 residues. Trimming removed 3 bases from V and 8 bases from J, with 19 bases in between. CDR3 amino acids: CSVEVAEGARGELFF. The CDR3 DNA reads TGCAGCGTTGAGGTAGCGGAGGGTGCTCGGGGGGAGCTGTTTTTT.

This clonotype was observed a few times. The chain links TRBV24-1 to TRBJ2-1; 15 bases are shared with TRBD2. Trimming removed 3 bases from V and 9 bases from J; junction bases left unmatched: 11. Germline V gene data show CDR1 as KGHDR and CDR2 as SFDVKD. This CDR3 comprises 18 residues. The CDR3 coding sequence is TGTGCCACCAGTGATCCCCCCGGACTAGCGGGAGGGCCGGGTGAGCAGTTCTTC. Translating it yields CATSDPPGLAGGPGEQFF.

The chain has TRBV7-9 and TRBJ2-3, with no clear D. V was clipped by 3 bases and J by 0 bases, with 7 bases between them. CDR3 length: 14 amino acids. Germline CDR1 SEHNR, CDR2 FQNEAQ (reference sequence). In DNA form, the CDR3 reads TGTGCCAGCAGCTTCTCTACTAGCACAGATACGCAGTATTTT. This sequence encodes CASSFSTSTDTQYF.

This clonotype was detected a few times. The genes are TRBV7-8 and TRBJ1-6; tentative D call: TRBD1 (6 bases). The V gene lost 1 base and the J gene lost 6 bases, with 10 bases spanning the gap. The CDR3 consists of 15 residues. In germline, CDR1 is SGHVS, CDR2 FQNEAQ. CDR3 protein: CASSLGGRGNSPLHF. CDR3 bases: TGTGCCAGCAGCTTAGGGGGCAGGGGTAATTCACCCCTCCACTTT.

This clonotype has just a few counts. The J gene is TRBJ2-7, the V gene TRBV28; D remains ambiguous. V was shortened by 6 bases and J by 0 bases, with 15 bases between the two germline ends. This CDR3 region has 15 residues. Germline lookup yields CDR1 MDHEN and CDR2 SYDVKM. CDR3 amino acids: CASRPIIVSSYEQYF. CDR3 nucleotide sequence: TGTGCCAGCAGACCGATTATAGTAAGCTCCTACGAGCAGTACTTC.

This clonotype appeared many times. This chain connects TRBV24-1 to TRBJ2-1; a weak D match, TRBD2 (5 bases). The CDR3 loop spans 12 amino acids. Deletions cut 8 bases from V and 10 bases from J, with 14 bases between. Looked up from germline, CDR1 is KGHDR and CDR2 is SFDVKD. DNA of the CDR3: TGTGCCACCATGGATGAGGGATGGGAGCAGTTCTTC. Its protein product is CATMDEGWEQFF.

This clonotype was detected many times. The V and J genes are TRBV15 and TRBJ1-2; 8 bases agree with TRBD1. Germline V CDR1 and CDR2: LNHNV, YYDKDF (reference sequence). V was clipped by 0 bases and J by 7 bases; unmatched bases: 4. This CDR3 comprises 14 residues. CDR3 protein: CATSRDQGAGGYTF. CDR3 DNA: TGTGCCACCAGCAGAGATCAGGGGGCAGGTGGCTACACCTTC.

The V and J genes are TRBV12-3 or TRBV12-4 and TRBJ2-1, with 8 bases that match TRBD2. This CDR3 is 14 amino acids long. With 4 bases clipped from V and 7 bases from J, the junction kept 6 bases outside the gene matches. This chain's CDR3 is CASSSGTSENEQFF. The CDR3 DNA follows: TGTGCCAGCAGTTCCGGGACTAGTGAGAATGAGCAGTTCTTC.

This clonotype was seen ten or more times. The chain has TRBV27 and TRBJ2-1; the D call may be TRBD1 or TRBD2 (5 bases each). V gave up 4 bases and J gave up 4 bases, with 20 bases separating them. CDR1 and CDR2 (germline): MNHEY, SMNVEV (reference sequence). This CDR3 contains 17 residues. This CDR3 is CASSSVTGAGGYNEQFF. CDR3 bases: TGTGCCAGCAGTTCAGTAACCGGGGCTGGGGGTTACAATGAGCAGTTCTTC.

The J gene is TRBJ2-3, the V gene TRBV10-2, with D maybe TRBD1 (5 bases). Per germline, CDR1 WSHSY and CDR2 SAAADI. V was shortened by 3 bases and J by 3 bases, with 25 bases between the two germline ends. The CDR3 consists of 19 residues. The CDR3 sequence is CASSDPGKERPRATDTQYF. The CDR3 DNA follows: TGCGCCAGCAGTGACCCAGGGAAGGAACGGCCCCGAGCGACAGATACGCAGTATTTT.

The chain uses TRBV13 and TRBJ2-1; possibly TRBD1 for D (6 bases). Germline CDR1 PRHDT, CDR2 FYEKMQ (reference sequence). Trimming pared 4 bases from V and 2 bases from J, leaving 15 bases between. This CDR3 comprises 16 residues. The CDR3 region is CASSSHRESTYNEQFF. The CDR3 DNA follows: TGTGCCAGCAGCTCCCACAGGGAGTCGACCTACAATGAGCAGTTCTTC. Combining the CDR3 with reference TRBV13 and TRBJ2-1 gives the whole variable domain AAGVIQSPRHLIKEKRETATLKCYPIPRHDTVYWYQQGPGQDPQFLISFYEKMQSDKGSIPDRFSAQQFSDYHSELNMSSLELGDSALYFCASSSHRESTYNEQFFGPGTRLTVL.

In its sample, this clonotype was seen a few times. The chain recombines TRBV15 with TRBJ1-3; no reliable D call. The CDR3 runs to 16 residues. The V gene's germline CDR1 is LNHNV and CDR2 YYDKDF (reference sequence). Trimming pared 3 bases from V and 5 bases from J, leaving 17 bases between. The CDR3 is CATSRARTGNRNTIYF. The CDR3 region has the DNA TGTGCCACCAGCAGGGCGAGAACGGGGAACAGAAACACCATATATTTT.

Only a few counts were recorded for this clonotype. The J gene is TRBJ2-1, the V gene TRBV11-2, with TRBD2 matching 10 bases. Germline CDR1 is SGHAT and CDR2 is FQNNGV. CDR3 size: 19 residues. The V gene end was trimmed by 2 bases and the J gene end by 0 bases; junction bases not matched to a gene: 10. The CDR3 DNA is TGTGCCAGCAGCTTACGATCTAGACTAGCGGGCGTCTCCTACAATGAGCAGTTCTTC. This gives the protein CASSLRSRLAGVSYNEQFF.

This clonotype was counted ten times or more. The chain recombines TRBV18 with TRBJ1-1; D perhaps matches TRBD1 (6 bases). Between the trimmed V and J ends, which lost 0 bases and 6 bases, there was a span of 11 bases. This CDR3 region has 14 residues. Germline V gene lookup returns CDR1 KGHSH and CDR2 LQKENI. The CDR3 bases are TGTGCCAGCTCACCACCGACGGGGGCGGCTGAAGCTTTCTTT. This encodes CASSPPTGAAEAFF.

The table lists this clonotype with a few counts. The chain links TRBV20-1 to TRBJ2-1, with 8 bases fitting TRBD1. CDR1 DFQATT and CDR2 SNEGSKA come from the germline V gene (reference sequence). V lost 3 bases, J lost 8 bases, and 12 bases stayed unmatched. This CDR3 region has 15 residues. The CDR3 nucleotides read TGCAGTGCTAGGGCCCCGACAGGGGCTATCTATGAGCAGTTCTTC. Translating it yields CSARAPTGAIYEQFF.

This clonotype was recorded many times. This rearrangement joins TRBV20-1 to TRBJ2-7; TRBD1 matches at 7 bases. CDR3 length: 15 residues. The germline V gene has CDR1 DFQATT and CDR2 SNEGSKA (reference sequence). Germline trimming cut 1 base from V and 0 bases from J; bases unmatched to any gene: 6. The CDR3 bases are TGCAGTGCTAGAGCCCACAGGGGAAACTCCTACGAGCAGTACTTC. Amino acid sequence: CSARAHRGNSYEQYF.

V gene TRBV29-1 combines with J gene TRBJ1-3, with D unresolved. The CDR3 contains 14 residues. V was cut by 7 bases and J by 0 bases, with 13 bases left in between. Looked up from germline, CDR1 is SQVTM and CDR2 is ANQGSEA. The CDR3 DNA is TGCAGCGCCTTATTCTACCTCTCTGGAAACACCATATATTTT. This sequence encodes CSALFYLSGNTIYF.

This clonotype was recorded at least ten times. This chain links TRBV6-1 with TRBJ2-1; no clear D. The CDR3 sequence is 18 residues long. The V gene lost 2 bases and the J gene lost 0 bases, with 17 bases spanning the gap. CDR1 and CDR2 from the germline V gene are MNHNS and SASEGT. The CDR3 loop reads CASSERRGLTSSYNEQFF. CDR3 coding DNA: TGTGCCAGCAGTGAACGTCGTGGTCTCACAAGCTCCTACAATGAGCAGTTCTTC.

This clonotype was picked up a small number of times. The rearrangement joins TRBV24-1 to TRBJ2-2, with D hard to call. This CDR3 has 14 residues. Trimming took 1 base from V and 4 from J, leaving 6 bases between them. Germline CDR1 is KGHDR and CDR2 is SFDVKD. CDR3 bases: TGTGCCACCAGTGATTTCCAGTCCACCGGGGAGCTGTTTTTT. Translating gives CATSDFQSTGELFF.

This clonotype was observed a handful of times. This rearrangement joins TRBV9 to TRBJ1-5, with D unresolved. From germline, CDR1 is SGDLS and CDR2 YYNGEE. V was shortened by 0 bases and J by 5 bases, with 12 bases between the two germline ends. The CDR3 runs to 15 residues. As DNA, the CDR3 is TGTGCCAGCAGCGTAGGGGTAGGTGGCTATCAGCCCCAGCATTTT. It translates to CASSVGVGGYQPQHF.

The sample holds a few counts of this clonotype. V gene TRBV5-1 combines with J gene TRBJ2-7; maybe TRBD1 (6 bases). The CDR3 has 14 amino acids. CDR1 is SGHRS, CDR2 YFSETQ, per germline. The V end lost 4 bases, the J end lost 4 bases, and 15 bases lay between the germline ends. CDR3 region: CASSTRGTNYEQYF. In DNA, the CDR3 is TGCGCCAGCAGCACCCGAGGGACAAATTACGAGCAGTACTTC.

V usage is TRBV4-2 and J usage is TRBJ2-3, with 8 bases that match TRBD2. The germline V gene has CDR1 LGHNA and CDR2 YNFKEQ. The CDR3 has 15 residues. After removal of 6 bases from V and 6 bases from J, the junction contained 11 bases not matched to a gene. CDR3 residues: CASRSSGSIFDTQYF. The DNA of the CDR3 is TGTGCCAGCAGATCTAGCGGGTCCATTTTTGATACGCAGTATTTT.

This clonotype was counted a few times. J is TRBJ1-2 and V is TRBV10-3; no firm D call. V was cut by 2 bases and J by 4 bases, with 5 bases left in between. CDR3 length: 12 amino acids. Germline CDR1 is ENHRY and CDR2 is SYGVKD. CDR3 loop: CAISEVRYGYTF. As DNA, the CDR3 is TGTGCCATCAGTGAGGTCCGCTATGGCTACACCTTC.

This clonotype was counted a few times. CDR3 amino acids: CSVKREGASSYNEQFF. The CDR3 bases are TGCAGCGTGAAAAGGGAGGGGGCGAGCTCCTACAATGAGCAGTTCTTC. This sequence joins TRBV29-1 and TRBJ2-1; D is perhaps TRBD1 or TRBD2 (7 bases each). The CDR3 is 16 amino acids. V lost 6 bases, J lost 0 bases, and 18 bases lay in between. Germline V gives CDR1 SQVTM, CDR2 ANQGSEA.

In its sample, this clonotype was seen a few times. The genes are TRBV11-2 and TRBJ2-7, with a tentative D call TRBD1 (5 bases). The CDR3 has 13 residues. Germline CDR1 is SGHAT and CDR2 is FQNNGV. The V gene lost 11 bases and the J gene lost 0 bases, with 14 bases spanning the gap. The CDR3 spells CAGQGVGSYEQYF. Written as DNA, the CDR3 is TGTGCCGGTCAGGGTGTCGGCTCCTACGAGCAGTACTTC. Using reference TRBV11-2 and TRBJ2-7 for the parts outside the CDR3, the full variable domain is EAGVAQSPRYKIIEKRQSVAFWCNPISGHATLYWYQQILGQGPKLLIQFQNNGVVDDSQLPKDRFSAERLKGVDSTLKIQPAKLEDSAVYLCAGQGVGSYEQYFGPGTRLTVT.